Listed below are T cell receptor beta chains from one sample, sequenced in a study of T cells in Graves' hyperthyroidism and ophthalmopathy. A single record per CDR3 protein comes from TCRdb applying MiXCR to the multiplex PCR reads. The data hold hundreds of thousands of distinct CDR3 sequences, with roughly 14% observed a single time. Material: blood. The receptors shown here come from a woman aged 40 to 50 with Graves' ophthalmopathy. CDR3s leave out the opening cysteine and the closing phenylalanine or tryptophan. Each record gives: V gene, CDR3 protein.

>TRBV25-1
ASSESFGARRPGELF
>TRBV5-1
ASSLSSARVCTDTQY
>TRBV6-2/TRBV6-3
ASNYPGLEAF
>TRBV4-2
ASFGQGYGYT
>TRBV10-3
AISERAGGDEQY
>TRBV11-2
ASSAPQGARDTGELF
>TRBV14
ASSPLGTDREAF
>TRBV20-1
SVGASDGNTIY
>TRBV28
ASSSPDRGYNSPLH
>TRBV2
ASSANLQGNYGYT
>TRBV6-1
ASSERRDQETQY
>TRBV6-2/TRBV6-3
ASSYLAVQETQY
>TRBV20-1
SARGQGSYPDTQY
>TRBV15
ATSRDSPRASGTQY
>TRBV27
ASSLTSLAQKRGEQY
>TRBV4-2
ASSPLWTSGSWQETQY
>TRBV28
ASSTPGTGAGYEQY
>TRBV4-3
ASSQDSASAWYEQY
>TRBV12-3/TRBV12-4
ASSFYQYTEAF
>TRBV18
ASSPGDRYAEQY
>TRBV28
ASSFSSTRPEQY
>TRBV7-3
ASSLSMGQPQH
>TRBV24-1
ATSAPGRNTGELF
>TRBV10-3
AIGSGGTVAEAF
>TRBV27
ASSLRQGLYEQY
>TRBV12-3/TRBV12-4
ASSVSGLQETQY
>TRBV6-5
ASSLDRDNTEAF
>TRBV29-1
SVAVAGGPAYEQY
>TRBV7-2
ASSSRQGRVEQY
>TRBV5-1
ASSLTRPSYEQY
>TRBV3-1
ASSSDRFRGCYEQY
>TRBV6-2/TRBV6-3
ASSYSGLAILWEQY
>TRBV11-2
ASSLVVLGDRSPYEQY
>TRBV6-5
ASSTRTSGYYEQY
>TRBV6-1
ASSDTGGSSYEQY
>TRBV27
ASSLFAGNYGYT
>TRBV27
ASSLNGRAFHEQY
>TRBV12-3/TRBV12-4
ASSPGQGAWNTGELF
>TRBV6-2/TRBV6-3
ASSYGGRAGEQY
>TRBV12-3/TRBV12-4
ASSSTGYNQPQH
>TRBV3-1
ASSQRPASGRYNEQF
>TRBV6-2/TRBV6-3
ASSYPQEWGGDEQY
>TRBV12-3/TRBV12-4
ASSPGTSGRGELF
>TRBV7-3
ASSFLPQGTEAF
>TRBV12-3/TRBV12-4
ASRVEGLTDTQY
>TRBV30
AWSPHLRGRSETQY